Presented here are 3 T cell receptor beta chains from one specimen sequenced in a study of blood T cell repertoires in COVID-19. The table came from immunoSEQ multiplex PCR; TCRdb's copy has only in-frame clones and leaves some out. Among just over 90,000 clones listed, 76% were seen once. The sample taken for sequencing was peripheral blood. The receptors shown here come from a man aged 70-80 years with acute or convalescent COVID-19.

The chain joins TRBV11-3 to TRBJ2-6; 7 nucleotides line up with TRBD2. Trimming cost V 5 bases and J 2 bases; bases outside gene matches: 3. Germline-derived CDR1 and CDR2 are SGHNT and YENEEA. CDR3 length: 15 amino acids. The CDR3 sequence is CASSPGGAGANVLTF. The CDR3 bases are TGTGCCAGCAGCCCGGGGGGTGCTGGGGCCAACGTCCTGACTTTC.

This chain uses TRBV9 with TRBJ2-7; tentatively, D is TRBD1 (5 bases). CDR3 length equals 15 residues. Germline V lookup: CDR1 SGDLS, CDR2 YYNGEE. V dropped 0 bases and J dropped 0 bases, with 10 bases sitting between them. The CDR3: CASSVEGAASYEQYF. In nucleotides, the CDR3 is TGTGCCAGCAGCGTAGAAGGGGCAGCCTCCTACGAGCAGTACTTC.

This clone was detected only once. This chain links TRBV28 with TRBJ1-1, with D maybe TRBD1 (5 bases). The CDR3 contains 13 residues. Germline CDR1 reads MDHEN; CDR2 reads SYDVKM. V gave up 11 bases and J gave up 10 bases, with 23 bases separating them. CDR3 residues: CASFEVPGLGAFF. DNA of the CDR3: TGTGCCTCCTTCGAAGTTCCAGGGCTCGGAGCTTTCTTT.